Below are 30 T cell receptor beta chains sequenced from a single sample in a study of early T cells in non-severe SARS-CoV-2 infection. TCRdb reprocessed the 5' RACE reads with MiXCR, giving one entry per CDR3 protein. The sample carries fewer than 35,000 distinct CDR3 sequences, approximately 10% recorded once. The sample comprised whole blood. All receptors derive from an adult who was a healthcare worker with PCR-confirmed SARS-CoV-2 infection or an uninfected control (not recorded which).

This clonotype has a count of ten or more. This chain connects TRBV10-3 to TRBJ2-3; possibly TRBD2 for D (5 bases). Germline assignment: CDR1 ENHRY and CDR2 SYGVKD. There are 13 residues in the CDR3. CDR3 bases: TGTGCAATCGGTCCCCGGGACACAGATACGCAGTATTTT. Translation gives CAIGPRDTDTQYF.

This clonotype has ten or more counts. The chain carries TRBV20-1 and TRBJ2-5; D gene ambiguous. V lost 3 bases to trimming and J lost 2 bases, with 13 bases between them. The CDR3 runs 14 residues. The germline gives CDR1 DFQATT, CDR2 SNEGSKA (reference sequence). The chain's CDR3 is CSARVGGTQETQYF. CDR3 in DNA: TGCAGTGCTAGGGTAGGCGGAACTCAAGAGACCCAGTACTTC.

This clonotype came up many times. This chain connects TRBV2 to TRBJ2-5, with 14 bases identical to TRBD2. This CDR3 is built from 15 residues. Germline CDR1 reads SNHLY; CDR2 reads FYNNEI. Trimming removed 4 bases from V and 5 bases from J; junction bases left unmatched: 3. In nucleotides, the CDR3 is TGTGCCAGCAGTGCGACTAGCGGGGGGGCCGAGACCCAGTACTTC. Protein sequence: CASSATSGGAETQYF.

In this sample, this clonotype turned up many times. The chain recombines TRBV24-1 with TRBJ2-7, with D possibly TRBD1 on 5 matching bases. Per germline, CDR1 KGHDR and CDR2 SFDVKD. Between the trimmed V and J ends, which lost 4 bases and 2 bases, there was a span of 14 bases. The CDR3 has 15 residues. The CDR3: CATSDSTEYPYEQYF. Here the CDR3 DNA reads TGTGCCACCAGTGACTCGACAGAGTATCCCTACGAGCAGTACTTC.

The V and J genes are TRBV12-3 or TRBV12-4 and TRBJ2-7, with 7 bases identical to TRBD1. The CDR3 is 14 residues long. Trimming at V came to 6 bases and at J to 2 bases, leaving 7 bases not matched to a gene. The CDR3 region is CASRETGRTYEQYF. The CDR3 region has the DNA TGTGCCAGCAGGGAGACAGGGCGAACCTACGAGCAGTACTTC.

This clonotype was counted many times. The chain employs TRBV12-3 or TRBV12-4 and TRBJ2-1, with unresolved D. With 6 bases removed from V and 10 bases from J, the gap between germline ends came to 13 bases. There are 12 residues in the CDR3. CDR3 nucleotide sequence: TGTGCCAGCAGCCCCAACAGAAGAGAGCAGTTCTTC. As protein: CASSPNRREQFF.

This clonotype was counted at least ten times. The rearrangement links TRBV25-1 to TRBJ1-1; the D is unclear. From germline, CDR1 is MGHDK and CDR2 SYGVNS. This CDR3 comprises 13 residues. Trimming took off 6 bases at V and 6 bases at J, with 14 bases between the two ends. The CDR3: CASSLGGLAEAFF. The CDR3 coding sequence is TGTGCCAGCAGCTTGGGTGGGTTAGCTGAAGCTTTCTTT. The full variable domain, completed using reference TRBV25-1 and TRBJ1-1, is EADIYQTPRYLVIGTGKKITLECSQTMGHDKMYWYQQDPGMELHLIHYSYGVNSTEKGDLSSESTVSRIRTEHFPLTLESARPSHTSQYLCASSLGGLAEAFFGQGTRLTVV.

This clonotype was counted between two and nine times. CDR3 protein: CASSGRRDRTYEQYF. The CDR3 bases are TGTGCCAGCAGCGGACGCCGGGACAGGACCTACGAGCAGTACTTC. The chain has TRBV7-6 and TRBJ2-7; 8 bases are a match to TRBD1. The CDR3 has 15 amino acids. The germline V gene has CDR1 SGHVS and CDR2 FNYEAQ. Trimming took 5 bases from V and 2 from J; bases not matched to a gene: 8. Variable domain in full (rest from reference TRBV7-6 and TRBJ2-7): GAGVSQSPRYKVTKRGQDVALRCDPISGHVSLYWYRQALGQGPEFLTYFNYEAQQDKSGLPNDRFSAERPEGSISTLTIQRTEQRDSAMYRCASSGRRDRTYEQYFGPGTRLTVT.

This clonotype has ten or more counts. The chain recombines TRBV11-2 with TRBJ1-5; TRBD1 might be the D (5 bases). In germline, CDR1 is SGHAT, CDR2 FQNNGV. V shed 0 bases and J shed 6 bases, with 9 bases lying between them. The CDR3 is made up of 14 amino acids. The CDR3 nucleotides are TGTGCCAGCAGCTTAGATTCCGGGGGTCAGCCCCAGCATTTT. Translated, it gives CASSLDSGGQPQHF.

The chain employs TRBV27 and TRBJ2-7, with TRBD1 matching 8 bases. Germline V CDR1 and CDR2: MNHEY, SMNVEV (reference sequence). This CDR3 spans 13 amino acids. V lost 5 bases, J lost 4 bases, and 4 bases stayed unmatched. The CDR3 sequence is CASSRTGQYEQYF. In DNA form, the CDR3 reads TGTGCCAGCAGTCGGACAGGGCAGTACGAGCAGTACTTC.

This clonotype was found a few times. This chain joins TRBV12-3 or TRBV12-4 and TRBJ2-3, with 8 bases fitting TRBD2. The CDR3 has 16 amino acids. V trimming: 1 base; J trimming: 2 bases; junction bases outside the gene matches: 5. The CDR3 DNA sequence: TGTGCCAGCAGTTTAGAGGCGGGGGGACCCACAGATACGCAGTATTTT. It specifies CASSLEAGGPTDTQYF.

This clonotype came up many times. CDR3 coding DNA: TGTGCCAGCAGTTATCACCGGACAGGGATAGTGCAGTACTTC. This gives the protein CASSYHRTGIVQYF. The chain uses TRBV6-2 or TRBV6-3 and TRBJ2-7; 8 nucleotides agree with TRBD1. The CDR3 loop spans 14 amino acids. V lost 3 bases, J lost 9 bases, and 10 bases stayed unmatched. The germline CDR1 and CDR2 sequences are MNHEY and SVGEGT.

In its sample, this clonotype was seen many times. The gene calls are TRBV9 and TRBJ2-7; D may be TRBD2 (5 bases). V shed 2 bases and J shed 6 bases, with 12 bases lying between them. CDR3 length equals 13 residues. Germline values: CDR1 SGDLS, CDR2 YYNGEE. The CDR3 nucleotides read TGTGCCAGCAGCGTCCGGGGTTCTGGCGAGCAGTACTTC. Residues: CASSVRGSGEQYF.

This clonotype was seen repeatedly, ten times or more. V and J are TRBV7-2 and TRBJ2-2; D gene unclear. The germline V and J ends were trimmed by 2 bases and 3 bases, with 7 bases remaining between them. Germline loops: CDR1 SGHTA, CDR2 FQGNSA. CDR3 length: 14 amino acids. DNA for the CDR3: TGTGCCAGCAGCTTATGGGGTTACACCGGGGAGCTGTTTTTT. Its protein is CASSLWGYTGELFF.

In this sample, this clonotype turned up many times. The V call is TRBV10-3, the J call TRBJ1-5; 11 bases map to TRBD1. This CDR3 is 15 amino acids long. CDR1 ENHRY and CDR2 SYGVKD come from the germline V gene. V was clipped by 6 bases and J by 6 bases; unmatched bases: 7. Written as DNA, the CDR3 is TGTGCCATCAGATCCGGGACAGGGGGTGTTCAGCCCCAGCATTTT. This codes for CAIRSGTGGVQPQHF.

This clonotype came up many times. The chain joins TRBV4-2 to TRBJ2-7; 8 bases align to TRBD2. CDR1 and CDR2 from the germline V gene are LGHNA and YNFKEQ. Trimming took 2 bases from V and 7 from J; bases not matched to a gene: 13. This CDR3 spans 16 amino acids. This CDR3 reads CASSQSEDGGAGEQYF. In DNA form, the CDR3 reads TGTGCCAGCAGCCAAAGCGAGGACGGGGGGGCCGGAGAGCAGTACTTC.

This clonotype was seen at least ten times. The rearrangement links TRBV5-4 to TRBJ1-6, with TRBD1 as a possible D gene (5 bases). The CDR3 is 14 residues long. In germline, CDR1 is SGHNT, CDR2 YYREEE (reference sequence). The ends were cut back, 2 bases at V and 10 bases at J, with 13 bases in the middle. In DNA, the CDR3 is TGTGCCAGCAGCTTCGGGGGGTTAGGGTCACCCCTCCACTTT. Amino acid sequence: CASSFGGLGSPLHF.

This clonotype was picked up many times. The chain combines TRBV15 with TRBJ2-3; no clear D. V was pared by 3 bases and J by 7 bases, with 17 bases between. Germline V lookup: CDR1 LNHNV, CDR2 YYDKDF (reference sequence). The CDR3 has 15 residues. The CDR3 bases are TGTGCCACCAGCAGGATAAGAGCGCGCGAACATACGCAGTATTTT. Residues: CATSRIRAREHTQYF.

This clonotype was detected a few times. DNA of the CDR3: TGTGCCAGCAGCCGGCGTACAGGGGAAGATACGCAGTATTTT. The encoded protein is CASSRRTGEDTQYF. The J gene is TRBJ2-3, the V gene TRBV7-2; 7 nucleotides agree with TRBD1. CDR1 SGHTA and CDR2 FQGNSA come from the germline V gene. This CDR3 contains 14 residues. Trimming removed 5 bases from V and 5 bases from J; junction bases left unmatched: 7.

This chain joins TRBV29-1 and TRBJ1-2; D call uncertain. The CDR3 runs to 11 residues. The germline gives CDR1 SQVTM, CDR2 ANQGSEA. V dropped 7 bases and J dropped 1 base, with 7 bases sitting between them. In DNA, the CDR3 is TGCAGCGGGACGGATAACTATGGCTACACCTTC. It codes for CSGTDNYGYTF.

This clonotype has a handful of counts. This chain uses TRBV21-1 with TRBJ2-7; the tabulated D call, TRBD1, remains unverified against the DNA. TRBV21-1 is described as a pseudogene. This CDR3 is 20 amino acids long. In nucleotides, the CDR3 is TGTGCCAGCAGCAAAGAGGAGGAAGGGGCGGCCGTATGCGCCCACTACGAGCAGTACTTC. Protein product: CASSKEEEGAAVCAHYEQYF.

This clonotype was seen a handful of times. This chain links TRBV9 with TRBJ2-5; TRBD2 matches 8 bases. The CDR3 sequence is 16 residues long. The V gene's germline CDR1 is SGDLS and CDR2 YYNGEE. V lost 0 bases to trimming and J lost 5 bases; unmatched junction nucleotides: 9. CDR3 amino acids: CASSVAGGFLRETQYF. The CDR3 DNA follows: TGTGCCAGCAGCGTAGCGGGGGGGTTTTTAAGGGAGACCCAGTACTTC.

This clonotype was counted ten times or more. This rearrangement joins TRBV7-8 to TRBJ2-1; 8 bases align to TRBD1. V was clipped by 5 bases and J by 4 bases; unmatched bases: 10. The CDR3 consists of 16 residues. CDR1 and CDR2 (germline): SGHVS, FQNEAQ. CDR3: CASSGLQGVFYNEQFF. The CDR3, as DNA: TGTGCCAGCAGCGGACTACAGGGGGTATTTTACAATGAGCAGTTCTTC.

There are many counts of this clonotype. The chain is built from TRBV5-6 and TRBJ2-5; D is perhaps TRBD1 (5 bases). Trimming left V 4 bases short and J 3 bases short, with 13 bases between. The V gene's germline CDR1 is SGHDT and CDR2 YYEEEE. The CDR3 loop spans 14 amino acids. CDR3 sequence (DNA): TGTGCCAGCAGCCCGACAGCTATCAAAGAGACCCAGTACTTC. As protein: CASSPTAIKETQYF. Looking up the rest from reference TRBV5-6 and TRBJ2-5 gives the full variable domain: DAGVTQSPTHLIKTRGQQVTLRCSPKSGHDTVSWYQQALGQGPQFIFQYYEEEERQRGNFPDRFSGHQFPNYSSELNVNALLLGDSALYLCASSPTAIKETQYFGPGTRLLVL.

This clonotype has a count of ten or more. The CDR3 nucleotides read TGTGCCAGCAGCCGACAGGGATCAGCCTACGAGCAGTACTTC. This gives the protein CASSRQGSAYEQYF. This chain links TRBV7-9 with TRBJ2-7, with 7 nucleotides matching TRBD1. The CDR3 runs to 14 residues. Trimming cost V 5 bases and J 2 bases; bases outside gene matches: 6. Germline V gene data show CDR1 as SEHNR and CDR2 as FQNEAQ (reference sequence).

This clonotype was counted at least ten times. This chain connects TRBV27 to TRBJ1-3, with TRBD1 matching 7 bases. The CDR3 loop spans 14 amino acids. Germline CDR1 MNHEY, CDR2 SMNVEV (reference sequence). Losses at the gene ends were 5 bases for V and 3 bases for J; bases not matched to a gene: 4. The CDR3 protein is CASSAQGSGNTIYF. In nucleotides, the CDR3 is TGTGCCAGCAGTGCACAGGGGAGTGGAAACACCATATATTTT.

This clonotype occurred many times. This rearrangement joins TRBV7-7 to TRBJ2-5; D gene unclear. Germline CDR1 SSHAT, CDR2 FNYEAQ (reference sequence). This CDR3 comprises 14 residues. The V end was cut by 1 base, the J end by 5 bases, with 11 bases between. CDR3 loop: CASSLVQDWETQYF. CDR3 DNA: TGTGCCAGCAGCTTAGTGCAAGACTGGGAGACCCAGTACTTC.

There are many counts of this clonotype. CDR3 amino acids: CASSQGSRKETQYF. Written as DNA, the CDR3 is TGTGCCAGCAGCCAAGGGTCAAGGAAAGAGACCCAGTACTTC. This chain uses TRBV4-2 with TRBJ2-5; D is unresolved. Trimming cost V 1 base and J 3 bases, with 9 bases left between them. The CDR3 totals 14 residues. The germline V gene encodes CDR1 LGHNA and CDR2 YNFKEQ.

The sample holds many counts of this clonotype. This sequence joins TRBV7-3 and TRBJ2-3, with D possibly called TRBD1 or TRBD2 (5 bases each). Trimming shortened V by 2 bases and J by 6 bases, and 12 bases separated the two germline ends. There are 14 residues in the CDR3. In germline, CDR1 is SGHTA, CDR2 FQGTGA. The CDR3 region is CASSLGAGSDTQYF. DNA for the CDR3: TGTGCCAGCAGCTTAGGTGCAGGGAGTGATACGCAGTATTTT. The full variable domain, completed using reference TRBV7-3 and TRBJ2-3, is GAGVSQTPSNKVTEKGKYVELRCDPISGHTALYWYRQSLGQGPEFLIYFQGTGAADDSGLPNDRFFAVRPEGSVSTLKIQRTERGDSAVYLCASSLGAGSDTQYFGPGTRLTVL.

This clonotype is medium-sized by share. The J gene is TRBJ1-6, the V gene TRBV30; D gene ambiguous. The V gene lost 1 base and the J gene lost 14 bases, with 18 bases spanning the gap. The CDR3 sequence is 14 residues long. Germline V gene lookup returns CDR1 GTSNPN and CDR2 SVGIG (reference sequence). The CDR3 nucleotides are TGTGCCTGGAGTGACCCACCTAGTTCCGCCACCCTCCACTTT. It yields the protein CAWSDPPSSATLHF.